One sample yielded the 30 T cell receptor beta chains listed below, sequenced in a study of esophageal squamous cell carcinoma under preoperative chemotherapy. TCRdb itself ran the PCR reads through MiXCR, one entry per CDR3 protein. The data hold about 32,000 distinct CDR3 sequences, with 40% to 60% observed a single time. Time point described: after preoperative PTX-NDP chemotherapy. Sampling was carried out from a patient given preoperative chemotherapy. The receptors derive from a human donor with esophageal squamous cell carcinoma. The donor label of this sample is uncertain.

Concerning this clonotype itself: One end of the junction is discordant with germline, which a read error may explain. The J gene is TRBJ2-3, the V gene TRBV7-2, with 8 bases that match TRBD2. Per the germline V gene, CDR1 is SGHTA and CDR2 is FQGNSA. CDR3 length: 16 residues. This chain's CDR3 is CASSGLGGVVQDTQYF. In nucleotides, the CDR3 is TGTGCCAGCAGCGGGCTCGGGGGGGTTGTCCAAGATACCCAGTATTTC.

The chain recombines TRBV7-2 with TRBJ2-4, with D possibly called TRBD1 or TRBD2 (5 bases each). There are 14 residues in the CDR3. The V gene's germline CDR1 is SGHTA and CDR2 FQGNSA. CDR3 protein: CARRGWGNAGTQYF. For the CDR3, the DNA is TGTGCGAGGCGCGGGTGGGGCAACGCAGGGACTCAGTACTTC.

Details on this clonotype: The germline gene is not matched at one end of the junction; a read error may be the cause. The chain employs TRBV7-2 and TRBJ2-5, with D perhaps TRBD2 (6 bases). The CDR3 sequence is 16 residues long. Germline V gives CDR1 SGHTA, CDR2 FQGNSA. Here the CDR3 reads CASSPRSGRERETQYF. For the CDR3, the DNA is TGTGCCAGCAGCCCCCGGAGTGGCCGGGAGCGAGAGACCCAGTACTTT.

This clonotype was recorded at least ten times. The chain joins TRBV19 to TRBJ2-1; TRBD2 matches at 7 bases. V lost 4 bases, J lost 9 bases, and 12 bases stayed unmatched. This CDR3 is built from 15 residues. Per germline, CDR1 LNHDA and CDR2 SQIVND (reference sequence). The CDR3 bases are TGTGCCAGTAGTACTGCTAGCGGTGTAGTACTTGAGCAGTTCTTC. Translating it yields CASSTASGVVLEQFF.

The J gene is TRBJ1-2, the V gene TRBV30, with 8 bases lining up with TRBD1. The J segment lost 8 bases and the V segment lost 3 bases, leaving 8 bases of the junction unmatched. The CDR3 is 13 amino acids. Germline CDR1 and CDR2: GTSNPN and SVGIG (reference sequence). CDR3 bases: TGTGCCTGGAGCACGCAGGGGGCGGTCGGCTACACCTTC. It specifies CAWSTQGAVGYTF.

The V call is TRBV7-9, the J call TRBJ2-3; the D gene is possibly TRBD1 (6 bases). V was pared by 7 bases and J by 4 bases, with 6 bases between. CDR1 SEHNR and CDR2 FQNEAQ come from the germline V gene (reference sequence). The CDR3 is 11 residues long. The CDR3 spells CASKGADTQYF. For the CDR3, the DNA is TGTGCCAGCAAGGGGGCAGATACGCAGTATTTT.

This chain uses TRBV7-2 with TRBJ2-4; TRBD2 matches 8 bases. The V gene's germline CDR1 is SGHTA and CDR2 FQGNSA. This CDR3 region has 14 residues. The V segment lost 11 bases and the J segment 13 bases; nucleotides outside the gene matches: 19. CDR3 coding DNA: TGTGCCGGGAGCGGGGGCCGCGACCAAAACACCCAGTACTTC. Translating gives CAGSGGRDQNTQYF.

This rearrangement joins TRBV4-1 to TRBJ1-2, with a weak D call TRBD1 (6 bases). Germline CDR1 and CDR2: MGHRA and YSYEKL. V lost 4 bases and J lost 1, with 16 bases in between. CDR3 length: 16 amino acids. In DNA form, the CDR3 reads TGCGCCAGCAGCCGCCTCCAGGACAGCCTTAACTATGGCTACACCTTC. It codes for CASSRLQDSLNYGYTF.

The CDR3 sequence: CASSGTGGDYNEQYF. CDR3 DNA: TGTGCCAGCAGCGGGACAGGGGGCGACTACAATGAGCAGTACTTC. The gene calls are TRBV6-1 and TRBJ2-5; 12 bases are shared with TRBD1. This CDR3 has 15 amino acids. Germline V gene data show CDR1 as MNHNS and CDR2 as SASEGT. Trimming removed 6 bases from V and 11 bases from J; junction bases left unmatched: 13.

Regarding this clonotype: One end of the junction varies from germline; a read error may be responsible. J is TRBJ2-1 and V is TRBV12-3 or TRBV12-4, with D perhaps being TRBD1 or TRBD2 (6 bases each). The CDR3 spans 14 residues. The CDR3 is CASMRGVSSDAQFF. The CDR3 DNA reads as TGTGCCAGCATGAGGGGGGTGTCGTCAGATGCGCAGTTTTTT.

CDR3 bases: TGTGCCAGTAGGGCAACTAGCACAGATACGCAGTATTTT. This translates into CASRATSTDTQYF. V and J are TRBV19 and TRBJ2-3, with D uncertain. The CDR3 covers 13 residues. Trimming removed 6 bases at V and 0 bases at J, with 7 bases between. Looked up from germline, CDR1 is LNHDA and CDR2 is SQIVND (reference sequence).

In regard to this clonotype: This may come from a read error, since a much larger clone is one base off. The V call is TRBV12-3 or TRBV12-4, the J call TRBJ2-5; 7 nucleotides line up with TRBD1. With the DNA end fitting TRBJ2-1 better, the J assignment may be wrong. This CDR3 is built from 14 residues. The DNA of the CDR3 is TGTGCCAGCAGCCGAGGGGGACAGCACTACGAGCAGTTCTTC. This codes for CASSRGGQHYEQFF.

This clonotype was found many times. J is TRBJ2-3 and V is TRBV12-3 or TRBV12-4, with unresolved D. Trimming shortened V by 6 bases and J by 1 base, and 14 bases separated the two germline ends. The CDR3 has 15 amino acids. CDR3 sequence reads: CASSLNSAGTDTQYF. In DNA form, the CDR3 reads TGTGCCAGCAGCCTAAACTCTGCGGGCACAGATACGCAGTATTTT.

At least ten counts were recorded for this clonotype. The chain carries TRBV11-3 and TRBJ2-3; 9 positions agree with TRBD2. Germline V gene data show CDR1 as SGHNT and CDR2 as YENEEA. Trimming cost V 0 bases and J 6 bases; bases outside gene matches: 1. The CDR3 consists of 14 residues. The CDR3 region has the DNA TGTGCCAGCAGCTTAGATCTAGCGGGGGATACGCAGTATTTT. Amino acid sequence: CASSLDLAGDTQYF.

This clonotype has ten or more counts. The chain employs TRBV11-3 and TRBJ2-7; D could derive from TRBD1 or TRBD2 (5 bases each). The V and J ends lost 3 bases and 6 bases respectively, with 15 bases between them. This CDR3 is built from 14 residues. Germline V gene lookup returns CDR1 SGHNT and CDR2 YENEEA. CDR3 amino acids: CASSFDSIGGEQYF. The DNA of the CDR3 is TGTGCCAGCAGCTTCGACTCGATTGGGGGCGAGCAGTACTTC.

This clonotype turned up a few times. The DNA of the CDR3 is TGTGCCAGCAGTTCGACAGGGGACGAGACCCAGTACTTC. Translation: CASSSTGDETQYF. This sequence joins TRBV28 and TRBJ2-5; 8 bases match TRBD1. Germline V gene data show CDR1 as MDHEN and CDR2 as SYDVKM. Unmatched junction bases numbered 3, after V lost 4 bases and J lost 5 bases. There are 13 residues in the CDR3.

In its sample, this clonotype was seen a few times. The rearrangement joins TRBV5-1 to TRBJ2-1; unclear D gene. The CDR3 loop spans 15 amino acids. V lost 0 bases and J 4 bases, leaving 11 bases between the germline ends. Germline CDR1 and CDR2: SGHRS and YFSETQ. CDR3 protein: CASSLAGPTYNEQFF. CDR3 DNA sequence: TGCGCCAGCAGCTTGGCTGGGCCTACATACAATGAGCAGTTCTTC.

V and J are TRBV12-3 or TRBV12-4 and TRBJ2-2; D possibly uses TRBD1 or TRBD2 (5 bases each). Trimming took off 2 bases at V and 13 bases at J, with 23 bases between the two ends. This CDR3 is built from 16 residues. The DNA of the CDR3 is TGTGCCAGCAGTTTACACGCGGCAGGGAGCACCGATACGCTGTTTTTT. This encodes CASSLHAAGSTDTLFF.

This clonotype has more than one count but fewer than ten. The chain joins TRBV7-2 to TRBJ2-1; D unresolved. CDR1 is SGHTA, CDR2 FQGNSA, per germline. The CDR3 totals 11 residues. Trimming took 5 bases from V and 9 from J, leaving 8 bases between them. CDR3 sequence reads: CASSAFSEQFF. The CDR3 DNA sequence: TGTGCCAGCAGCGCCTTCAGTGAGCAGTTCTTC.

By sample fraction, this clonotype is medium-sized. J is TRBJ2-7 and V is TRBV7-2, with D possibly TRBD1 on 5 matching bases. The ends were cut back, 2 bases at V and 4 bases at J, with 12 bases in the middle. The V gene's germline CDR1 is SGHTA and CDR2 FQGNSA. The CDR3 is 14 residues long. CDR3 nucleotide sequence: TGTGCCAGCAGCTTAACCCTCCCAGGGTACGAGCAGTACTTC. Translation: CASSLTLPGYEQYF.

As regards this clonotype: One base away lies a much larger clone, so this may be a sequencing read error. The chain uses TRBV6-4 and TRBJ2-4; 9 bases are shared with TRBD2. The CDR3 totals 16 residues. Germline V gives CDR1 MRHNA, CDR2 SNTAGT. With V trimmed by 2 bases and J by 13 bases, 15 bases remained unmatched. CDR3 DNA: TGTGCCAGCAGTGACGATGCGGGGGGGCCGTACAATGAGCAGTACTTC. Protein sequence: CASSDDAGGPYNEQYF.

In this sample, this clonotype turned up a few times. The CDR3 spells CASSRIAGGTDTQYF. Here the CDR3 DNA reads TGTGCCAGCAGCAGAATAGCGGGGGGCACAGATACGCAGTATTTT. The genes are TRBV7-2 and TRBJ2-3; 9 bases match TRBD2. The CDR3 runs to 15 residues. Germline lookup yields CDR1 SGHTA and CDR2 FQGNSA. The trim removed 5 bases at V and 1 base at J, leaving 4 bases unmatched.

This chain links TRBV7-2 with TRBJ2-3; a possible D gene is TRBD1 (5 bases). Gene TRBJ2-7 matches the end of the DNA better, so the J call may be wrong. The CDR3 contains 14 residues. Germline CDR1 reads SGHTA; CDR2 reads FQGNSA. Here the CDR3 DNA reads TGTGCCAGCAGCTTATATTATGGGGCGGATGAGCAGTACTTC. This gives the protein CASSLYYGADEQYF.

The chain links TRBV7-2 to TRBJ2-4, with a possible D match to TRBD2 (6 bases). The V end lost 0 bases, the J end lost 10 bases, and 19 bases lay between the germline ends. This CDR3 contains 16 residues. Germline V CDR1 and CDR2: SGHTA, FQGNSA. This chain's CDR3 is CASSLASRGAVNIQYF. CDR3 nucleotide sequence: TGTGCCAGCAGCTTAGCTTCGCGGGGAGCCGTAAATATTCAGTACTTC.

This clonotype was detected many times. The genes are TRBV19 and TRBJ1-1; 8 positions match TRBD1. CDR1 is LNHDA, CDR2 SQIVND, per germline (reference sequence). The CDR3 runs to 14 residues. After removal of 6 bases from V and 1 base from J, the junction contained 4 bases not matched to a gene. CDR3 in DNA: TGTGCCAGTAGGTTCAGGGGGCAGAACACTGAAGCTTTCTTT. It codes for CASRFRGQNTEAFF. The full variable domain, in which reference TRBV19 and TRBJ1-1 provide the parts outside the CDR3, is DGGITQSPKYLFRKEGQNVTLSCEQNLNHDAMYWYRQDPGQGLRLIYYSQIVNDFQKGDIAEGYSVSREKKESFPLTVTSAQKNPTAFYLCASRFRGQNTEAFFGQGTRLTVV.

This clonotype was picked up one time. The chain uses TRBV7-9 and TRBJ2-3, with a weak D call TRBD2 (6 bases). The CDR3 extends over 15 amino acids. Between the trimmed V and J ends, which lost 7 bases and 3 bases, there was a span of 17 bases. Per germline, CDR1 SEHNR and CDR2 FQNEAQ (reference sequence). The CDR3 loop is CASNRLTSGTDTQYF. In nucleotides, the CDR3 is TGTGCCAGCAACCGACTGACTAGTGGGACAGATACGCAGTATTTT.

V and J are TRBV25-1 and TRBJ2-2; D uncertain. The CDR3 consists of 16 residues. V lost 4 bases, J lost 4 bases, and 16 bases lay in between. Germline CDR1 and CDR2: MGHDK and SYGVNS. In nucleotides, the CDR3 is TGTGCCAGCAGTGGTCCGTCGACTGACTTCACCGGGGAGCTGTTTTTT. Encoded protein: CASSGPSTDFTGELFF.

This clonotype occurred once. V and J are TRBV7-2 and TRBJ2-5, with D perhaps being TRBD1 or TRBD2 (6 bases each). Germline CDR1 and CDR2: SGHTA and FQGNSA. This CDR3 has 16 amino acids. The ends were cut back, 7 bases at V and 0 bases at J, with 18 bases in the middle. The CDR3 region is CASTGLGGGDQETQYF. CDR3 sequence (DNA): TGTGCCAGCACGGGGCTCGGGGGCGGTGACCAAGAGACCCAGTACTTC.

Worth noting for this clonotype: A junction end diverges from the germline sequence, so it may reflect a read error. J is TRBJ2-5 and V is TRBV11-3, with 7 bases fitting TRBD2. Per germline, CDR1 SGHNT and CDR2 YENEEA. The CDR3 spans 17 residues. CDR3 DNA: TGTGCCAGCAGCGTGGGAGCCGGGGGAGGGGACGAAGAGACGCAGTATTTC. Its protein product is CASSVGAGGGDEETQYF.

The sample holds a few counts of this clonotype. The V and J genes are TRBV7-2 and TRBJ2-7; 8 bases are a match to TRBD1. The CDR3 has 12 residues. V shed 8 bases and J 4 bases; nucleotides not matched to a gene: 4. Germline loops: CDR1 SGHTA, CDR2 FQGNSA. CDR3 coding DNA: TGTGCCAGCGGACAGGGTCTGTACGAGCAGTACTTC. This translates into CASGQGLYEQYF. Filled out from reference TRBV7-2 and TRBJ2-7, the complete variable domain reads GAGVSQSPSNKVTEKGKDVELRCDPISGHTALYWYRQSLGQGLEFLIYFQGNSAPDKSGLPSDRFSAERTGGSVSTLTIQRTQQEDSAVYLCASGQGLYEQYFGPGTRLTVT.